This T cell receptor (beta chain) was recorded in a study of blood T cells in healthy people across ages. This clonotype appeared once. A much larger clone lies one base from this, so it may be a read error. There are 13 residues in the CDR3. Germline CDR1 reads MNHEY; CDR2 reads SMNVEV (reference sequence). Trimming cost V 6 bases and J 11 bases; bases outside gene matches: 12. Then a second PCR, running about 6 to 12 cycles, was carried out with a sample-barcoded 5' primer and a J-beta primer mix. TCRdb reprocessed the 5' RACE reads with MiXCR, giving one entry per CDR3 protein. The table includes around 940,000 distinct CDR3 sequences, roughly 47% detected once.

The sequence came from a woman aged 55 to 70 in good health. This chain links TRBV27 with TRBJ2-5, with 7 bases lining up with TRBD1. The specimen sequenced was blood. The CDR3 sequence is CASRVNRGNEQYF. Here the CDR3 DNA reads TGTGCCAGCAGGGTGAACAGGGGCAATGAGCAGTACTTC.